This T cell receptor (beta chain) was found in a study of Graves' ophthalmopathy and Graves' hyperthyroidism. V lost 3 bases and J 4 bases, leaving 13 bases between the germline ends. CDR1 and CDR2 from the germline V gene are DFQATT and SNEGSKA (reference sequence). The CDR3 covers 13 residues. Participants with hyperthyroidism, aged 18 to 65, were newly diagnosed with under 2 months' duration. In this sample, this clonotype turned up many times. Beta-chain TCR CDR3 regions were amplified from RNA transcripts. The library came from an HTBI-primed first-round RT-PCR and a second-round multiplex PCR. TCRdb called the multiplex PCR reads again in MiXCR, with one record for every CDR3 protein. The sample yields more than 300,000 distinct CDR3 sequences, 17% seen once.

This sequence originates from an adult woman with stable Graves' hyperthyroidism. The source material was peripheral blood. J is TRBJ2-7 and V is TRBV20-1, with D maybe TRBD1 (5 bases). CDR3 DNA: TGCAGTGCTAGTCAGGGATCCATTTACGAGCAGTACTTC. Its protein is CSASQGSIYEQYF.